The subject of this entry is one T cell receptor beta chain. The antigen remains undetermined. Other DNA sequences in the sample encode the same CDR3. These data come from a study of cytomegalovirus exposure and HLA in healthy donors. Study context: The 110 or so validation repertoires used a platform that matched the one used for the 550 to 800 first-cohort repertoires, as a later analysis reported. Notes on the study in general: Most sequenced TCRs were rare (though some public TCRs occurred in many donors).

Generated by immunoSEQ multiplex PCR, the TCRdb table keeps only in-frame clones and is missing some. The table includes about 200,000 clones, 87% detected once. V was pared by 0 bases and J by 3 bases, with 2 bases of the junction left unmatched. The CDR3 loop spans 14 amino acids. Germline assignment: CDR1 SGHRS and CDR2 YFSETQ. Sample: PBMCs. This receptor was identified in a woman between 18 and 30 years old in good health and CMV-seropositive. The chain recombines TRBV5-1 with TRBJ1-2; TRBD1 matches at 7 bases. CDR3 sequence (DNA): TGCGCCAGCAGCTTGGGGCAGGGGGACTATGGCTACACCTTC. This translates into CASSLGQGDYGYTF.